Below are 6 T cell receptor beta chains sequenced from a single sample in a study of beta chain features in type 1 diabetes. General study results and limits: Type 1 diabetes patients had moderately but significantly shorter TCRB CDR3s in all four CD4+ subsets.

The study reverse transcribed the entire isolated RNA, so it sequenced expressed TCRB transcripts. Generated by immunoSEQ multiplex PCR, the TCRdb table keeps only in-frame clones and is missing some. This table has roughly 340,000 clones, 13% appearing once. These receptors' antigens are unknown. Sequencing was carried out using naive CD4+ T cells from blood. The receptors stem from a woman under 30 with type 1 diabetes.

The table lists this clone with a few counts. The V gene is TRBV7-9, the J gene TRBJ2-1; 12 positions agree with TRBD2. From germline, CDR1 is SEHNR and CDR2 FQNEAQ (reference sequence). The CDR3 contains 15 residues. Unmatched junction bases numbered 7, after V lost 6 bases and J lost 7 bases. The CDR3, as DNA: TGTGCCAGCAGTCTGACTAGCGGGAGAATAAATGAGCAGTTCTTC. Protein product: CASSLTSGRINEQFF.

In its sample, this clone was seen a few times. This chain links TRBV19 with TRBJ2-1; 9 nucleotides line up with TRBD2. The CDR3 consists of 12 residues. Unmatched junction bases numbered 2, after V lost 5 bases and J lost 9 bases. CDR1 LNHDA and CDR2 SQIVND come from the germline V gene (reference sequence). CDR3 nucleotide sequence: TGTGCCAGTAGTGAACTAGCGGGTGAGCAGTTCTTC. Protein product: CASSELAGEQFF. Complete variable domain (other parts from reference TRBV19 and TRBJ2-1): DGGITQSPKYLFRKEGQNVTLSCEQNLNHDAMYWYRQDPGQGLRLIYYSQIVNDFQKGDIAEGYSVSREKKESFPLTVTSAQKNPTAFYLCASSELAGEQFFGPGTRLTVL.

The rearrangement joins TRBV28 to TRBJ1-5; D is unresolved. The V and J ends lost 4 bases and 6 bases respectively, with 22 bases between them. Germline CDR1 reads MDHEN; CDR2 reads SYDVKM. The CDR3 has 17 residues. The CDR3 here is CASSSPTGFGKGQPQHF. Here the CDR3 DNA reads TGTGCCAGCAGTTCCCCAACCGGGTTCGGGAAAGGTCAGCCCCAGCATTTT.

Only a few counts were recorded for this clone. This rearrangement joins TRBV18 to TRBJ2-1; 10 bases fit TRBD2. Germline V CDR1 and CDR2: KGHSH, LQKENI. The CDR3 contains 16 residues. The V and J ends lost 0 bases and 6 bases, in that order; junction bases with no gene match: 5. CDR3 nucleotide sequence: TGTGCCAGCTCACCACCGGGTCTAGCGGGAGTCAATGAGCAGTTCTTC. Amino acid sequence: CASSPPGLAGVNEQFF. The whole variable domain, filled in from reference TRBV18 and TRBJ2-1, reads NAGVMQNPRHLVRRRGQEARLRCSPMKGHSHVYWYRQLPEEGLKFMVYLQKENIIDESGMPKERFSAEFPKEGPSILRIQQVVRGDSAAYFCASSPPGLAGVNEQFFGPGTRLTVL.

The chain combines TRBV11-3 with TRBJ2-7, with 7 bases that match TRBD1. Germline V gene data show CDR1 as SGHNT and CDR2 as YENEEA. The CDR3 loop spans 14 amino acids. V lost 7 bases and J lost 0; bases outside the gene matches: 6. The CDR3 spells CASIDRESSYEQYV. The CDR3 nucleotides read TGTGCCAGCATTGACAGGGAGAGCTCCTACGAGCAGTACGTC.

V usage is TRBV2 and J usage is TRBJ1-2; 10 nucleotides line up with TRBD1. The CDR3 contains 16 residues. The germline gives CDR1 SNHLY, CDR2 FYNNEI. With 6 bases clipped from V and 4 bases from J, the junction kept 11 bases outside the gene matches. This chain's CDR3 is CASSPGWTGGGYGYTF. The CDR3 DNA reads as TGTGCCAGCAGCCCCGGGTGGACAGGGGGAGGCTATGGCTACACCTTC.